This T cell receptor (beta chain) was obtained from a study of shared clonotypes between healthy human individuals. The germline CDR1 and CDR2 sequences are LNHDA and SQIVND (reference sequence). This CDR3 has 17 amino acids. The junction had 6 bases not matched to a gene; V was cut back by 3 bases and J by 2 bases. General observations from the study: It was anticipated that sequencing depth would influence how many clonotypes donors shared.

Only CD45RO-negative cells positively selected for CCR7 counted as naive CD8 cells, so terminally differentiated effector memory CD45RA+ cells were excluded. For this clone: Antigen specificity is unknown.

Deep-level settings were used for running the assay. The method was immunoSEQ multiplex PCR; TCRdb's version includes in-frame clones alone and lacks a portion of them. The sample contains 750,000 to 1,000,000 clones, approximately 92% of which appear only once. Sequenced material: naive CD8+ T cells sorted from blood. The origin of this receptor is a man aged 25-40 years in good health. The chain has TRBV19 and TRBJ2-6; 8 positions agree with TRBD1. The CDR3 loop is CASSMSSDRAGANVLTF. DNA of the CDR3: TGTGCCAGTAGTATGTCTTCGGACAGGGCTGGGGCCAACGTCCTGACTTTC.